The T cell receptor beta chain described here comes from a study of beta chain features in type 1 diabetes (dated by TCRdb to the late 2010s). For the study in its entirety: Patients and healthy donors did not differ in mean age, gender distribution, total cell number or subset yield. Across all samples, about 110 million sorted cells were examined, and cell number per subset correlated strongly with RNA yield. In the study, recently diagnosed type 1 diabetes patients and matched healthy donors were compared on the TCRB repertoires of their sorted circulating CD4+ T cell subsets. Regulatory and stem cell-like memory subsets were obtained from only 8 patients and about 8 healthy donors, while naive and central memory subsets were obtained from all 30 or so donors.

Each donor gave one peripheral blood draw, approximately 0.11 L on average, collected into heparinised tubes. Naive, central memory, regulatory and stem cell-like memory CD4+ T cells were sorted on a BD FACSAria II using a panel including CD45RO, CCR7, CD25, CD127, CD95 and CD27. Every sorted population had a purity above 95%. PBMCs were isolated immediately by Lymphoprep density gradient centrifugation and stained directly without culture. To minimize batch effects, samples were stained and sorted in pairs, one healthy donor with one patient per experiment. Overall results and qualifications from the work: Because the HLA sub-analyses included only small numbers of individuals, any influence of HLA type on TCRB rearrangement was left unresolved. Naive, central memory and regulatory TCRB repertoires appeared to be more similar among patients than among healthy donors. In all four CD4+ subsets, TCRB CDR3 length was moderately but significantly shorter in type 1 diabetes patients. Shorter templates might be favored by PCR, yet because patient and control samples were amplified and corrected together, any such skew would affect both groups equally. Because cDNA was sequenced instead of genomic DNA, highly expressing activated cells could be over-represented, though the groups showed no difference in activation or CD3 levels. Fewer insertions and more nucleotide deletions at VDJ recombination sites were observed in patients with type 1 diabetes, implying thymic rearrangement abnormalities.

All of the isolated RNA was reverse transcribed with the High Capacity cDNA Reverse Transcription Kit, so expressed TCRB transcripts were sequenced. Deep immunoSEQ sequencing was applied to naive, central memory and regulatory T cell samples, giving an average of roughly 3.6 million total reads per sample. Sorted cells were lysed in RLT buffer, and RNA was extracted using DNase-treated RNeasy Micro or Mini kits according to cell number. Each cell subset was processed on its own to prevent cross-contamination, while patient and healthy donor samples were processed together. The immunoSEQ multiplex PCR was used to amplify TCRB sequences from cDNA, generating 87-bp fragments that spanned the CDR3 region. Sequencing of the amplicons was performed on the Illumina HiSeq platform. Per the authors' processing: Synthetic template baselines were used to correct PCR bias computationally, reads within Hamming distance 2 were collapsed, and singletons that could not be merged were discarded. Reads were aligned against IMGT to assign V, D and J genes, CDR3 length and insertions or deletions at six rearrangement sites. Within each subset, clonotype counts were normalized to the number of sorted cells before true diversity and Gini coefficients were calculated with the tcR R package. Repertoire sharing was quantified using the overlap coefficient calculated on TCRB nucleotide sequences. As a proxy for the pre-selection repertoire, out-of-frame TCRB sequences from naive cells were analyzed. TCRdb took over this immuneACCESS table, retaining in-frame rearrangements with V and J assigned. Such tables are incomplete; in checked studies, under half of the missing clones stem from an unresolved V gene, and the remainder is unexplained. Clone size and the V and J calls come from that table; the DNA yielded D and trimming. The sample records about 660,000 clones, around 15% of which are singletons. The ten largest make up just under 0.04% of the sample.

Based on the germline V gene, the CDR1 and CDR2 sequences are SGHTA and FQGNSA. V and J lose 5 bases and 2 bases, and a span of 13 bases separates them. The CDR3 covers 14 residues, taking in both the cysteine and the phenylalanine. Kept here is only the CDR3 DNA, which spans 42 bases and is read in frame from base 1. This clone was counted a few times. No cognate antigen has been identified for it. Per-nucleotide qualities are absent, and no much larger clonotype sits a single base away. The clonotype originates from a man in his late teens or twenties with type 1 diabetes. The rearrangement joined TRBV7-2 to TRBJ2-7; the D gene is perhaps TRBD1, on 6 matching bases. The source material was naive CD4+ T cells from blood. The cell subset or site label, as the study defines it: true naive CD4+ T cells. The CDR3 is CASSALGGTYEQYF. The nucleotide sequence is TGTGCCAGCAGCGCCCTAGGGGGTACCTACGAGCAGTACTTC.